This T cell receptor (beta chain) is drawn from a study of T cells in Graves' hyperthyroidism and ophthalmopathy. Study-wide findings and caveats: For ophthalmopathy, model prediction preceded onset by a median roughly 6.5 months.

RNA transcripts provided the source from which TCR beta CDR3 regions were amplified. RT-PCR in the first round (using the HTBI primer set) targeted the TCR CDR3. MiXCR, applied by TCRdb to the multiplex PCR reads, yields one record per CDR3 protein. This sample yields 610,000 or so distinct CDR3 sequences, of which 46% are seen a single time; about 8.3% belongs to the top ten. The study defined stable Graves' hyperthyroidism as no ophthalmopathy progression within 18 months. Lactation, pregnancy, other autoimmune disease or uncontrolled infection excluded patients. As concerns this clonotype: Its matching antigen is unknown.

This clonotype was obtained from a young woman with Graves' hyperthyroidism. Sequenced sample: peripheral blood or thyroid tissue (not recorded which).

The CDR3 spells CASSQRLSGLMNATNEKLFF. The CDR3 DNA sequence: TGTGCCAGCAGCCAACGTTTATCAGGACTGATGAACGCAACTAATGAAAAACTGTTTTTT. The J gene is TRBJ1-4, the V gene TRBV14; D ambiguous. Germline loops: CDR1 SGHDN, CDR2 FVKESK. This CDR3 contains 20 residues. V lost 2 bases and J 0 bases, leaving 22 bases between the germline ends.